This T cell receptor (beta chain) was sequenced in a study of early T cells in non-severe SARS-CoV-2 infection. Study context: Sequencing targeted bulk RNA from unsorted whole blood, leaving chains unpaired. Study-wide results and limits: Anti-spike CD8 specificities were favored by VDJdb matching, whose results missed private and CD4 specificities.

About this clonotype itself: Its antigen is not known.

This CDR3 is built from 11 residues. Trimming took 5 bases from V and 12 from J, leaving 11 bases between them. Individual cDNA molecules were tagged with unique molecular identifiers. A single record per CDR3 protein comes from TCRdb applying MiXCR to the 5' RACE reads. This table holds some 40,000 distinct CDR3 sequences, around 6.5% found once. V is TRBV12-3 or TRBV12-4 and J is TRBJ2-1; weak D call: TRBD1 (6 bases). The sample consisted of whole blood, taken at baseline. The source is an adult who was a healthcare worker with PCR-confirmed SARS-CoV-2 infection or an uninfected control (not recorded which). The CDR3 protein is CASSATRGQFF. The CDR3 coding sequence is TGTGCCAGCAGTGCTACCAGGGGGCAGTTCTTC.